This TCR beta chain was found in a study of T cells in Graves' hyperthyroidism and ophthalmopathy. Study in general: Blood from the periphery was taken at initial diagnosis, before any treatment. The study, taken as a whole, reports: Ophthalmopathy, which appeared later, was predicted by the model a median about 6.8 months before onset. Most thyroid clonotypes expanded above 0.001 were also detected in blood.

There were TCR beta CDR3 regions amplified from RNA transcripts. A set of HTBI primers served as the primers for a first-round RT-PCR of the TCR CDR3. One entry per CDR3 protein results from TCRdb running MiXCR on the multiplex PCR reads. The sample has under 400,000 distinct CDR3 sequences; approximately 15% are singletons. In the case of this clonotype: The antigen is unknown.

The CDR3 is 13 amino acids. After removal of 5 bases from V and 5 bases from J, the junction contained 3 bases not matched to a gene. From germline, CDR1 is SGHNT and CDR2 YENEEA. Patients aged 18 to 65 with hyperthyroidism were newly diagnosed, with duration under 2 months. The sequenced material came from blood. This TCR was sampled from a woman aged 60-75 years with Graves' hyperthyroidism. The chain uses TRBV11-3 and TRBJ2-1, with 7 bases matching TRBD2. In nucleotides, the CDR3 is TGTGCCAGCAGCCGACTAGCCCACAATGAGCAGTTCTTC. Its protein is CASSRLAHNEQFF.